This paragraph reports one T cell receptor beta chain. Its target is not known. Focal radiation plus CTLA-4 blockade with ipilimumab was given to patients with chemo-refractory metastatic non-small-cell lung cancer. Assay used: immunoSEQ multiplex PCR; TCRdb lists only in-frame clones, some missing. This sample yields roughly 97,000 clones, of which about four fifths are seen a single time; around 2.7% belongs to the top ten. Germline-derived CDR1 and CDR2 are MNHEY and SVGAGI. The CDR3 consists of 15 residues. V was cut by 6 bases and J by 6 bases, with 17 bases left in between. The sample is drawn from a study of radiotherapy plus CTLA-4 blockade in lung cancer. Study-level background: Objective responses occurred in approximately 18% of patients; 25% to 40% had disease control.

Study conclusions and caveats: The authors reported that early blood T cell clone dynamics, with interferon-beta, best predicted response. Expansion in blood of tumor-derived TCR clones was seen after radiotherapy plus ipilimumab.

This TCR was sampled from a human donor with non-small cell lung cancer who had a partial response to radiotherapy plus ipilimumab. Some clones in this sample may be carry-over from other donors' samples. This sample comprised peripheral blood, obtained from a patient treated with radiotherapy plus ipilimumab. The chain combines TRBV6-5 with TRBJ2-2; possible D gene TRBD2, 5 bases. In nucleotides, the CDR3 is TGTGCCAGCAGCCGAACTAGATCGGCCCCCGGGGAGCTGTTTTTT. Its translation: CASSRTRSAPGELFF.